Each of the 2 T cell receptor beta chains below was sequenced from the same sample in a study of T cell responses to AZD1222 COVID-19 vaccine. Libraries were prepared by immunoSEQ multiplex PCR; TCRdb keeps only in-frame clonotypes and omits some of them. Of about 130,000 clones listed, about 93% were seen once; the top ten hold about 5%. The specimen comprised peripheral blood, sampled on day 0 of AZD1222 vaccination. The source is an adult in good health.

This clone came up once. This chain connects TRBV12-3 or TRBV12-4 to TRBJ2-7; 8 bases are a match to TRBD2. Trimming removed 7 bases from V and 7 bases from J; junction bases left unmatched: 9. The CDR3 spans 13 residues. Here the CDR3 reads CASNRGGLVEQYF. In DNA, the CDR3 is TGTGCCAGCAATCGCGGGGGACTAGTGGAGCAGTACTTC.

J is TRBJ1-1 and V is TRBV30; D gene ambiguous. Trimming removed 0 bases from V and 0 bases from J, with 11 bases in between. CDR1 is GTSNPN and CDR2 is SVGIG in the germline V gene (reference sequence). CDR3 size: 15 residues. CDR3 sequence reads: CAWSVLLDLNTEAFF. The CDR3 bases are TGTGCCTGGAGTGTATTGCTCGACCTGAACACTGAAGCTTTCTTT. The variable domain in full, completed from reference TRBV30 and TRBJ1-1, reads SQTIHQWPATLVQPVGSPLSLECTVEGTSNPNLYWYRQAAGRGLQLLFYSVGIGQISSEVPQNLSASRPQDRQFILSSKKLLLSDSGFYLCAWSVLLDLNTEAFFGQGTRLTVV.